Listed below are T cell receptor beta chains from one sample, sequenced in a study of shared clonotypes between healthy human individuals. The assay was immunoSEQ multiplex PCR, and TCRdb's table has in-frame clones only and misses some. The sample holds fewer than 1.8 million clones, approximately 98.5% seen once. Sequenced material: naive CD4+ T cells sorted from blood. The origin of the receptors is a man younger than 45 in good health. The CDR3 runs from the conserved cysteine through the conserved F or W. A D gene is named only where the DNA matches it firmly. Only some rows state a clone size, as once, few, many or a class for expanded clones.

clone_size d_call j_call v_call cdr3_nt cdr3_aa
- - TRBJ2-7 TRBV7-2 TGTGCCAGCAGCTTTAGGCAGGGTTCCTACGAGCAGTACTTC CASSFRQGSYEQYF
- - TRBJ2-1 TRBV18 TGTGCCAGCTCACCGCTTGTGCCCAGGGTTCGCGGCTACAATGAGCAGTTCTTC CASSPLVPRVRGYNEQFF
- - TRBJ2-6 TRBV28 TGTGCCAGCAGTTTATGGAGGCAGATGCCTGGGGCCAACGTCCTGACTTTC CASSLWRQMPGANVLTF
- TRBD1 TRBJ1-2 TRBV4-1 TGCGCCAGCAGCCAAGCAGCAGGGGGAATCTATGGCTACACCTTC CASSQAAGGIYGYTF
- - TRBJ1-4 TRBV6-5 TGTGCCAGCAGTTACGTCTACAGGGCCATCAGTGAAAAACTGTTTTTT CASSYVYRAISEKLFF
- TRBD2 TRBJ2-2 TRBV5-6 TGTGCCAGCAGCTTGGGGCTAGCGGGAGGTGCGGGCACCGGGGAGCTGTTTTTT CASSLGLAGGAGTGELFF
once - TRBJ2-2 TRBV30 TGTGCCTGGAGTGTCGACCCCTTGCATGCCGGGGAGCTGTTTTTT CAWSVDPLHAGELFF
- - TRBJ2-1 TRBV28 TGTGCCAGCAGTCCGATACAGGGTTACAATGAGCAGTTCTTC CASSPIQGYNEQFF
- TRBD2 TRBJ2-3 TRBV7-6 TGTGCCAGCAGCTTAAGCGGGAGCGGCACAGATACGCAGTATTTT CASSLSGSGTDTQYF
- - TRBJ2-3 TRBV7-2 TGTGCCAGCAGCTTAGATGACACAGATACGCAGTATTTT CASSLDDTDTQYF
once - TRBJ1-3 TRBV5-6 TGTGCCAGCAGCCCCGGTTTCTCTGGAAACACCATATATTTT CASSPGFSGNTIYF
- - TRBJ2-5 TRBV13 TGTGCCAGCAGCTTCACAGGGCGGGGAGAGACCCAGTACTTC CASSFTGRGETQYF
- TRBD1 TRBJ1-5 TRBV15 TGTGCCACCAGCAGAGATCTAGACAGGGTGAATCAGCCCCAGCATTTT CATSRDLDRVNQPQHF
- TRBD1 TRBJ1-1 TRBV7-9 TGTGCCAGCAGCCAGGGGGCGGCGAACACTGAAGCTTTCTTT CASSQGAANTEAFF
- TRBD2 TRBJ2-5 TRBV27 TGTGCCAGCAGTCCCCGGACTAGCGGGAGGACCGAGACCCAGTACTTC CASSPRTSGRTETQYF
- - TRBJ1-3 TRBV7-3 TGTGCCAGCAGCTGGGACAAAGACTCTGGAAACACCATATATTTT CASSWDKDSGNTIYF
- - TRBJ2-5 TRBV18 TGTGCCAGCTCACCTAGCAGACAAGAGACCCAGTACTTC CASSPSRQETQYF
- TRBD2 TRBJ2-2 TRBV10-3 TGTGCCATCAGTGAGACCCCGGGACTAGCGCTTGGGGGGGAGCTGTTTTTT CAISETPGLALGGELFF
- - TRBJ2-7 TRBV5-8 TGTGCCAGCAACCGCAGGACAGTCTCGGGGCGCGTCGAGCAGTACTTC CASNRRTVSGRVEQYF
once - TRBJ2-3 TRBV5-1 TGCGCCAGCAGCTCATTCCCTAGGGGGGCGCTCACAGATACGCAGTATTTT CASSSFPRGALTDTQYF
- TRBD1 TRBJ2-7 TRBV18 TGTGCCAGCTCCTACCAGGCCCCCCCGGGACAGGGTTCTAGAGTTGTGTCCTACGAGCAGTACTTC CASSYQAPPGQGSRVVSYEQYF
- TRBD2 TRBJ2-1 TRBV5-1 TGCGCCAGCAGCGCCAGCGGGAGCCAAGGGGGTGAGCAGTTCTTC CASSASGSQGGEQFF
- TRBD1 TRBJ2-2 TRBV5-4 TGTGCCAGCAGCCCCGGACAGGGTACCACCGGGGAGCTGTTTTTT CASSPGQGTTGELFF
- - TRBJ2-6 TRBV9 TGTGCCAGCAGCCCTTTTGGGGGTAACTCTGGGGCCAACGTCCTGACTTTC CASSPFGGNSGANVLTF
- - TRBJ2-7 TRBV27 TGTGCCAGCAGTTTTCGAAGAGGATATTACGAGCAGTACTTC CASSFRRGYYEQYF
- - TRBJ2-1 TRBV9 TGTGCCAGCAGCGCAGGGGACTATCACAATGAGCAGTTCTTC CASSAGDYHNEQFF
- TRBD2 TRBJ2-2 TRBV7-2 TGTGCCAGCAGCACGGGACTAGCGCGATTATACACCGGGGAGCTGTTTTTT CASSTGLARLYTGELFF
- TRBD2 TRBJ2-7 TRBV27 TGTGCCAGCAGTTTGCGGCTAGGCGGGAGGGCCGCATACGAGCAGTACTTC CASSLRLGGRAAYEQYF
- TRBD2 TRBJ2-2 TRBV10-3 TGTGCCATCAGTGAGTCGACGGTAACTAGCGGGAGTATCGGGGAGCTGTTTTTT CAISESTVTSGSIGELFF
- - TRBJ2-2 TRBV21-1 TGTGCCAGCAGGACCGGGACAGGGAACACCGGGGAGCTGTTTTTT CASRTGTGNTGELFF
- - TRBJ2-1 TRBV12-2 TGTGCAAGTCGCTTGAGAGACCGGTTCTTC CASRLRDRFF
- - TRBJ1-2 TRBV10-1 TGCGCCAGCAGCCCCGGGATCTTCTATGGCTACACCTTC CASSPGIFYGYTF
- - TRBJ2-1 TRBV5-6 TGTGCCAGCAGGTTGAGGGGGATCTCCTACAATGAGCAGTTCTTC CASRLRGISYNEQFF
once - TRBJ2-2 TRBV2 TGTGCCAGCAGTGGCCCCGGGGAGCTGTTTTTT CASSGPGELFF
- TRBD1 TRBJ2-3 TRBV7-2 TGTGCCAGCAACCTAGACAGGGGGCGAGATACGCAGTATTTT CASNLDRGRDTQYF
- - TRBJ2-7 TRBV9 TGTGCCAGCAGCCTGACCGGAACGTCGGAGCAGTACTTC CASSLTGTSEQYF
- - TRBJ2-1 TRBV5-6 TGTGCCAGCAGCCCCGGACAGCTTTTTCGCAATGAGCAGTTCTTC CASSPGQLFRNEQFF
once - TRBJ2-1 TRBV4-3 TGCGCCAGCAGCCAAGATCCCGGAGCGGTAAATGAGCAGTTCTTC CASSQDPGAVNEQFF
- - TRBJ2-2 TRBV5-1 TGCGCCAGCAGCTTGTTCCGTGGGACAAATCCCGGGGAGCTGTTTTTT CASSLFRGTNPGELFF
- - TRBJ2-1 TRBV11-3 TGTGCCAGCAGCTTAGGGGGCAGCTTCTACAATGAGCAGTTCTTC CASSLGGSFYNEQFF
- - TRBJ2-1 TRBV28 TGTGCCAGCAGTTTAATCATCTACAATGAGCAGTTCTTC CASSLIIYNEQFF